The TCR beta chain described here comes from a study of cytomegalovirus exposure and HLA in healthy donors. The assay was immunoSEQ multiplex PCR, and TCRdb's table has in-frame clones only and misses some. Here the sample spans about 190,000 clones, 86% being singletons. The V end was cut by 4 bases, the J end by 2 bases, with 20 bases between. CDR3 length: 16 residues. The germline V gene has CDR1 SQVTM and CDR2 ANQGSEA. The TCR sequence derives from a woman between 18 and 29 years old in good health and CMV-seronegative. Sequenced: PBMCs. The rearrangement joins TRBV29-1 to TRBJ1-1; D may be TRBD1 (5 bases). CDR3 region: CSVVDPAGLGNTEAFF. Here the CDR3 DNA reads TGCAGCGTTGTAGACCCGGCAGGGCTTGGTAACACTGAAGCTTTCTTT.